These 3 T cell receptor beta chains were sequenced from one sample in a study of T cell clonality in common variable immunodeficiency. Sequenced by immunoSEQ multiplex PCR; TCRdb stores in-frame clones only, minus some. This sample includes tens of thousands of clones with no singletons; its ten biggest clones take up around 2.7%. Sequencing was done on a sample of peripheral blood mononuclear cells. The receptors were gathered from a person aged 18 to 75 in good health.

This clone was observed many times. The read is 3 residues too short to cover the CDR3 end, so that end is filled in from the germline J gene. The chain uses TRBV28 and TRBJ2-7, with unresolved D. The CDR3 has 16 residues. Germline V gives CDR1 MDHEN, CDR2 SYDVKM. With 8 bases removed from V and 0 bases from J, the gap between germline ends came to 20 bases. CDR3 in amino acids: CASQFALAESSYEQYF. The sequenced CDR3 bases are TGTGCCAGCCAGTTTGCTTTGGCGGAAAGCTCCTACGAG.

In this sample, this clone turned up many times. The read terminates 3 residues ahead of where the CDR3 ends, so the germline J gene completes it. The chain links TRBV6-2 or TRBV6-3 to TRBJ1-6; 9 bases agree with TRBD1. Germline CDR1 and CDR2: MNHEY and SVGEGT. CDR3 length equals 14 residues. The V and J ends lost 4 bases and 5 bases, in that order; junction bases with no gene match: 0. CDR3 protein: CASSWTGDNSPLHF. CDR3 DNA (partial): TGTGCCAGCAGTTGGACAGGGGATAATTCACCC.

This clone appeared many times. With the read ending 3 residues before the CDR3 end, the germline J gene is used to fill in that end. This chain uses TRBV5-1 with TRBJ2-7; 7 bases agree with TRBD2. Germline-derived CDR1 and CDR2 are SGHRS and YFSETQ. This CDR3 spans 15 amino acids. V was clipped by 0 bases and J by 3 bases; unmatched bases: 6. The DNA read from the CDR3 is TGCGCCAGCAGCTTGGAGGCTAGCGGCTACTACGAG. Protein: CASSLEASGYYE. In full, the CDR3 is CASSLEASGYYEQYF.